Below, 18 T cell receptor beta chains from the same sample are listed, as sequenced in a study of blood T cell repertoires in COVID-19 (TCRdb year 2020). The library was made by the immunoSEQ multiplex PCR assay. TCRdb took this table from immuneACCESS and kept in-frame rearrangements with V and J called. Such tables lack part of the clones; where checked against another copy, unresolved V genes explain under half of the gap, and the rest is unexplained. The sample profile shows hundreds of thousands of clones; over 85% of them were found once. The top ten clones comprise more than 0.7% of the sample. Source material: peripheral blood. The source is a man aged 18-30 years with COVID-19, enrolled during active disease.

The rearrangement uses TRBV9 and TRBJ1-1, with 10 bases fitting TRBD1. J lost 1 base, V lost 0 bases, and 9 bases had no gene match. Germline CDR1 is SGDLS and CDR2 is YYNGEE. The CDR3 runs to 18 residues. CDR3 nucleotide sequence: TGTGCCAGCAGCGTAGAGCCATCGACAGGGGGCAAGAACACTGAAGCTTTCTTT. Its protein product is CASSVEPSTGGKNTEAFF.

This clone was detected only once. The chain combines TRBV4-2 with TRBJ2-6, with D unclear. Germline values: CDR1 LGHNA, CDR2 YNFKEQ. Trimming pared 1 base from V and 4 bases from J, leaving 11 bases between. The CDR3 loop spans 16 amino acids. Here the CDR3 reads CASSQVQNSGANVLTF. CDR3 in DNA: TGTGCCAGCAGCCAAGTTCAGAATTCGGGGGCCAACGTCCTGACTTTC.

The chain has TRBV4-1 and TRBJ2-3; 12 positions match TRBD2. Per germline, CDR1 MGHRA and CDR2 YSYEKL. The junction had 8 bases not matched to a gene; V was cut back by 4 bases and J by 6 bases. This CDR3 is built from 16 residues. The CDR3 DNA is TGCGCCAGCAGCCCGATGGGACTAGCGGGTAGGGATACGCAGTATTTT. Its translation is CASSPMGLAGRDTQYF.

This clone has a handful of counts. The chain couples TRBV10-3 to TRBJ1-6, with TRBD1 matching 7 bases. The V gene end was trimmed by 4 bases and the J gene end by 6 bases; junction bases not matched to a gene: 6. The germline V gene encodes CDR1 ENHRY and CDR2 SYGVKD. The CDR3 length is 15 residues. CDR3 bases: TGTGCCATCAGTGGGGGACAGTCAAGTAATTCACCCCTCCACTTT. It is translated as CAISGGQSSNSPLHF.

This clone was recorded once. The V gene is TRBV29-1, the J gene TRBJ2-2, with 8 bases matching TRBD2. There are 15 residues in the CDR3. In germline, CDR1 is SQVTM, CDR2 ANQGSEA. V dropped 6 bases and J dropped 5; count of bases not matched to a gene: 11. The CDR3 protein is CSVARFGGGTGELFF. The CDR3 DNA sequence: TGCAGCGTGGCCCGTTTCGGGGGGGGAACCGGGGAGCTGTTTTTT.

The chain links TRBV5-1 to TRBJ2-1; D call uncertain. This CDR3 region has 11 residues. Per the germline V gene, CDR1 is SGHRS and CDR2 is YFSETQ. V was trimmed by 0 bases and J by 8 bases, leaving 3 bases between them. Written as DNA, the CDR3 is TGCGCCAGCAGCTTGGGGCATGAGCAGTTCTTC. This encodes CASSLGHEQFF.

This chain links TRBV7-6 with TRBJ2-5, with D possibly matching TRBD2 (5 bases). CDR1 and CDR2 from the germline V gene are SGHVS and FNYEAQ. Trimming stripped 5 bases from V and 2 bases from J, with 18 bases between. The CDR3 loop spans 16 amino acids. The CDR3 sequence is CASSLTFAGSQETQYF. The CDR3 DNA is TGTGCCAGCAGCCTCACTTTTGCGGGTAGTCAAGAGACCCAGTACTTC.

The rearrangement uses TRBV19 and TRBJ2-7; TRBD1 agrees at 7 bases. Trimming cost V 6 bases and J 6 bases; bases outside gene matches: 5. CDR3 length: 12 amino acids. Germline CDR1 is LNHDA and CDR2 is SQIVND (reference sequence). DNA of the CDR3: TGTGCCAGTAGGGGAACAGGGGCCGAGCAGTACTTC. Its protein is CASRGTGAEQYF.

This clone was counted once. The chain uses TRBV14 and TRBJ1-2, with D perhaps matching TRBD1 (6 bases). V lost 8 bases and J 2 bases, leaving 12 bases between the germline ends. Germline CDR1 SGHDN, CDR2 FVKESK. The CDR3 has 13 residues. DNA for the CDR3: TGTGCCAGCGCCCCTGGACAGAACTATGGCTACACCTTC. This encodes CASAPGQNYGYTF.

The V gene is TRBV6-4, the J gene TRBJ1-6; D is unresolved. The germline CDR1 and CDR2 sequences are MRHNA and SNTAGT. CDR3 length: 13 amino acids. V was cut by 2 bases and J by 7 bases, with 6 bases left in between. Here the CDR3 reads CASSDGQNSPLHF. The CDR3, as DNA: TGTGCCAGCAGTGACGGGCAGAATTCACCCCTCCACTTT.

The chain recombines TRBV6-6 with TRBJ1-5; D not resolved. The V end was cut by 4 bases, the J end by 5 bases, with 9 bases between. Germline V gene data show CDR1 as MNHNY and CDR2 as SVGAGI (reference sequence). CDR3 length: 13 residues. CDR3 sequence (DNA): TGTGCCAGCAGTTCCTACGCGGATCAGCCCCAGCATTTT. The encoded protein is CASSSYADQPQHF.

This clone has more than one count but fewer than ten. The chain joins TRBV4-1 to TRBJ1-6; 7 nucleotides align to TRBD1. The CDR3 runs to 13 residues. Per germline, CDR1 MGHRA and CDR2 YSYEKL. V lost 3 bases to trimming and J lost 14 bases; unmatched junction nucleotides: 7. The chain's CDR3 is CASSQGTVESLHF. In nucleotides, the CDR3 is TGCGCCAGCAGCCAGGGGACAGTCGAGTCCCTCCACTTT.

The chain uses TRBV29-1 and TRBJ1-1; 8 bases map to TRBD1. Germline CDR1 is SQVTM and CDR2 is ANQGSEA. V shed 5 bases, J shed 4 bases, and the junction held 6 bases outside the gene matches. CDR3 size: 13 residues. In DNA form, the CDR3 reads TGCAGCGTTTCCGGACAGGGAGTCACTGAAGCTTTCTTT. The encoded protein is CSVSGQGVTEAFF.

This chain joins TRBV4-1 and TRBJ2-7; D gene uncertain. CDR3 length equals 15 residues. The V gene's germline CDR1 is MGHRA and CDR2 YSYEKL. V gave up 4 bases and J gave up 1 base, with 14 bases separating them. The CDR3 nucleotides read TGCGCCAGCAGCCTAGGAGACCGTACGTCCTACGAGCAGTACTTC. Translated: CASSLGDRTSYEQYF.

CDR3 in amino acids: CASSFFRGQESGELFF. CDR3 nucleotides: TGTGCCAGCAGTTTCTTCAGGGGGCAGGAAAGCGGGGAGCTGTTTTTT. J is TRBJ2-2 and V is TRBV27, with 8 bases identical to TRBD1. Losses at the gene ends were 3 bases for V and 7 bases for J; bases not matched to a gene: 10. CDR3 length: 16 amino acids. Germline CDR1 is MNHEY and CDR2 is SMNVEV (reference sequence).

J is TRBJ1-4 and V is TRBV5-1; D ambiguous. The CDR3 has 17 amino acids. V was shortened by 0 bases and J by 7 bases, with 19 bases between the two germline ends. Germline loops: CDR1 SGHRS, CDR2 YFSETQ. In nucleotides, the CDR3 is TGCGCCAGCAGCTTGGAGTCGGACTCTCGGAGCGTTGAAAAACTGTTTTTT. This encodes CASSLESDSRSVEKLFF.

A single count supports this clone. This CDR3 is CASSLGGSGNTIYF. The CDR3, as DNA: TGTGCCAGCAGCTTGGGCGGCTCTGGAAACACCATATATTTT. The chain carries TRBV5-8 and TRBJ1-3; D unresolved. The CDR3 covers 14 residues. CDR1 is SGHTS and CDR2 is YDEGEE in the germline V gene. Between the trimmed V and J ends, which lost 0 bases and 0 bases, there was a span of 4 bases.

CDR3 in amino acids: CASSPRDVSYEQYF. The CDR3 nucleotides are TGCGCCAGCAGCCCGCGGGACGTCTCCTACGAGCAGTACTTC. The chain carries TRBV5-1 and TRBJ2-7; possible D gene TRBD2, 6 bases. Per germline, CDR1 SGHRS and CDR2 YFSETQ. Trimming shortened V by 4 bases and J by 0 bases, and 11 bases separated the two germline ends. The CDR3 is 14 amino acids.